This T cell receptor beta chain derives from a study of cytomegalovirus exposure and HLA in healthy donors. Points from the study as a whole: A missense DCLRE1C variant was associated with V- and J-gene trimming of TCR beta chains in a later analysis, and an independent cohort replicated the association.

V lost 2 bases and J lost 5, with 4 bases in between. The germline V gene encodes CDR1 DFQATT and CDR2 SNEGSKA (reference sequence). CDR3 size: 11 residues. A multiplex PCR was run with 60 Vbeta primers and 13 Jbeta primers. Measured with immunoSEQ multiplex PCR; TCRdb has only the in-frame clones, and not every one. The sample has around 100,000 clones; around 73% are singletons. Comment on this clone: What it binds is unknown.

Input material: PBMCs. This receptor was identified in a man aged 35 to 55 in good health and CMV-seronegative. V and J are TRBV20-1 and TRBJ2-1; D is ambiguous. For the CDR3, the DNA is TGCAGTGCTAGAAGAGACAATGAGCAGTTCTTC. Translated, it gives CSARRDNEQFF.